This T cell receptor (beta chain) was profiled in a study of cytomegalovirus exposure and HLA in healthy donors. Trimming stripped 5 bases from V and 8 bases from J, with 12 bases between. CDR3 length equals 12 residues. The germline V gene has CDR1 SEHNR and CDR2 FQNEAQ (reference sequence). PCR used 60 Vbeta primers and 13 Jbeta primers. TCRdb keeps only in-frame clones here, not all; method: immunoSEQ multiplex PCR. Here the sample spans 90,000 to 150,000 clones, over 60% being singletons. General observations from the study: Follow-up analysis seemed to connect common viral pathogens with several of the most significant clusters identified.

A note on this clone: Its specificity is not known.

This TCR came from a woman aged 25 to 39 in good health and CMV-seropositive. Sequencing was done on a sample of PBMCs. The rearrangement uses TRBV7-9 and TRBJ1-2, with no clear D. CDR3 bases: TGTGCCAGCAGCCGTGGATTCGGGGGCTACACCTTC. Its protein is CASSRGFGGYTF.